This T cell receptor (beta chain) was captured in a study of T cells in Graves' hyperthyroidism and ophthalmopathy. The trim removed 6 bases at V and 4 bases at J, leaving 7 bases unmatched. Germline V lookup: CDR1 DFQATT, CDR2 SNEGSKA (reference sequence). CDR3 length: 14 amino acids. Authors of the study amplified TCR beta CDR3 regions from RNA transcripts. Using the HTBI primer set, a first-round RT-PCR was run on the TCR CDR3. TCRdb reanalysed the multiplex PCR reads using MiXCR and keeps one entry per CDR3 protein. This sample carries 250,000 or so distinct CDR3 sequences, over 12% of them seen once, and the ten largest clones take more than 30%.

Sequencing used blood. The chain couples TRBV20-1 to TRBJ1-3; 9 positions agree with TRBD1. This TCR derives from a woman aged 45 to 65 with Graves' hyperthyroidism that later progressed to Graves' ophthalmopathy. The DNA for the CDR3 is TGCAGTGCGGGGACAGGGTCATTCGGAAACACCATATATTTT. It is translated as CSAGTGSFGNTIYF.